The T cell receptor beta chain under discussion was sequenced for a study of CD8 T cells in ankylosing spondylitis. At least ten counts were recorded for this clonotype. Its specificity is unknown. Study observations and caveats: Relatively scarce in peripheral blood, disease-linked clones were CD8+. Past research had described some motif variants in reactive arthritis synovial fluid and blood.

Quantitative molecular-barcoded 5'-RACE generated the TCR beta libraries. TCRdb re-called the 5' RACE reads through MiXCR, storing one row per CDR3 protein. The repertoire holds some 30,000 distinct CDR3 sequences, with approximately 15% as singletons. The CDR3 has 15 residues. Germline assignment: CDR1 KGHSH and CDR2 LQKENI. J was trimmed by 2 bases and V by 3 bases; bases with no gene match: 2. Sequencing was done on a sample of blood. This clonotype was obtained from a male donor with ankylosing spondylitis or in good health (not recorded which). The rearrangement uses TRBV18 and TRBJ2-3, with 10 bases matching TRBD1. CDR3 DNA: TGTGCCAGCTCACCCGGGACAGGGGCCACAGATACGCAGTATTTT. Its protein is CASSPGTGATDTQYF. The entire variable domain, with the rest obtained from reference TRBV18 and TRBJ2-3, is as follows: NAGVMQNPRHLVRRRGQEARLRCSPMKGHSHVYWYRQLPEEGLKFMVYLQKENIIDESGMPKERFSAEFPKEGPSILRIQQVVRGDSAAYFCASSPGTGATDTQYFGPGTRLTVL.